This T cell receptor beta chain was found in a study of OX40 agonist ivuxolimab in advanced cancers. Study context: Administration of intravenous ivuxolimab to patients occurred every 2 weeks at 0.01 to 10 mg/kg. Patients undergoing dose escalation presented with hepatocellular carcinoma, melanoma, renal cell or head and neck cancer. Three patients, one with hepatocellular carcinoma and two with cutaneous melanoma, responded partially.

V was cut by 7 bases and J by 5 bases, with 11 bases left in between. The germline V gene has CDR1 SNHLY and CDR2 FYNNEI. CDR3 length: 12 amino acids. Using immunoSEQ multiplex PCR, the repertoire was profiled, and TCRdb retains in-frame clones only, with some absent. The repertoire holds 85,000 to 95,000 clones, with 75% to 95% as singletons. This sequence was found in an adult with an advanced solid tumor such as melanoma, head and neck, liver or kidney cancer. This rearrangement joins TRBV2 to TRBJ2-5; tentatively, D is TRBD2 (5 bases). The specimen was CD4+ or CD8+ T cells sorted from blood, collected in a trial of the OX40 agonist ivuxolimab. The CDR3 nucleotides read TGTGCCAGCATGAGGGATGGGGAGACCCAGTACTTC. Encoded protein: CASMRDGETQYF.